One and the same sample provided the 19 T cell receptor beta chains below, sequenced in a study of shared clonotypes between healthy human individuals. Profiling relied on immunoSEQ multiplex PCR, and the TCRdb table lists in-frame clones only, not all of them. The data contain millions of clones, more than 80% of them seen just once; the ten biggest clones take up under 0.15%. The specimen sequenced was naive CD4+ T cells sorted from blood. The subset is: CD45RA+ positively selected. The receptors come from a young man in good health.

The rearrangement joins TRBV5-4 to TRBJ2-3; 10 nucleotides match TRBD1. With V trimmed by 4 bases and J by 0 bases, 5 bases remained unmatched. Germline CDR1 is SGHNT and CDR2 is YYREEE (reference sequence). The length of the CDR3 is 16 residues. CDR3 sequence (DNA): TGTGCCAGCAGCACACGGACAGGGGGTAGCACAGATACGCAGTATTTT. Amino acid sequence: CASSTRTGGSTDTQYF.

The V and J genes are TRBV2 and TRBJ1-5; TRBD1 agrees at 7 bases. Trimming took 6 bases from V and 1 from J; bases not matched to a gene: 3. The germline V gene encodes CDR1 SNHLY and CDR2 FYNNEI. This CDR3 contains 14 residues. CDR3 nucleotides: TGTGCCAGCAGGGCGGACAGGAGCAATCAGCCCCAGCATTTT. This translates into CASRADRSNQPQHF.

The DNA of the CDR3 is TGCAGCGTCGGTGGTTGGGAGATGAACACTGAAGCTTTCTTT. Amino acid sequence: CSVGGWEMNTEAFF. V gene TRBV29-1 combines with J gene TRBJ1-1; no clear D. The CDR3 is made up of 14 amino acids. Trimming removed 6 bases from V and 0 bases from J, with 14 bases in between. The germline gives CDR1 SQVTM, CDR2 ANQGSEA.

The chain couples TRBV18 to TRBJ2-5; TRBD2 aligns across 9 bases. The CDR3 length is 16 residues. CDR1 and CDR2 (germline): KGHSH, LQKENI. The junction had 9 bases not matched to a gene; V was cut back by 2 bases and J by 5 bases. The CDR3 region is CASSPELAGAVETQYF. The CDR3, as DNA: TGTGCCAGCTCACCAGAACTAGCGGGTGCTGTGGAGACCCAGTACTTC.

The chain carries TRBV7-8 and TRBJ2-7, with 7 nucleotides matching TRBD2. Losses at the gene ends were 6 bases for V and 3 bases for J; bases not matched to a gene: 11. CDR3 length equals 15 residues. Germline CDR1 and CDR2: SGHVS and FQNEAQ. This chain's CDR3 is CASSPLAGALYEQYF. The CDR3 nucleotides read TGTGCCAGCAGTCCCCTGGCGGGAGCTCTCTACGAGCAGTACTTC.

The chain links TRBV10-1 to TRBJ1-2; D is possibly TRBD1 (5 bases). This CDR3 spans 13 amino acids. V lost 2 bases and J lost 7, with 11 bases in between. The germline gives CDR1 WNHNN, CDR2 SYGVQD (reference sequence). The CDR3 loop reads CASSENRLGGYTF. The CDR3 DNA sequence: TGCGCCAGCAGTGAGAACAGGCTGGGTGGCTACACCTTC.

The chain links TRBV6-6 to TRBJ2-7; D is unresolved. The V gene's germline CDR1 is MNHNY and CDR2 SVGAGI (reference sequence). Trimming took 2 bases from V and 2 from J, leaving 16 bases between them. The CDR3 consists of 16 residues. The CDR3 is CASSYPPGQGPYEQYF. DNA for the CDR3: TGTGCCAGCAGTTACCCCCCGGGCCAAGGGCCCTACGAGCAGTACTTC.

On this clone itself: This sample includes further DNA sequences coding for the same CDR3. The rearrangement uses TRBV7-9 and TRBJ1-1; D might be TRBD1 (6 bases). The CDR3 consists of 13 residues. CDR1 SEHNR and CDR2 FQNEAQ come from the germline V gene (reference sequence). Deletions cut 4 bases from V and 2 bases from J, with 8 bases between. The CDR3 spells CASSSQGNTEAFF. DNA of the CDR3: TGTGCCAGCAGCTCACAGGGAAACACTGAAGCTTTCTTT. Complete variable domain (other parts from reference TRBV7-9 and TRBJ1-1): DTGVSQNPRHKITKRGQNVTFRCDPISEHNRLYWYRQTLGQGPEFLTYFQNEAQLEKSRLLSDRFSAERPKGSFSTLEIQRTEQGDSAMYLCASSSQGNTEAFFGQGTRLTVV.

V gene TRBV6-5 combines with J gene TRBJ2-2; no clear D gene. Trimming shortened V by 0 bases and J by 11 bases, and 10 bases separated the two germline ends. Germline CDR1 MNHEY, CDR2 SVGAGI. CDR3 size: 13 residues. CDR3 nucleotides: TGTGCCAGCAGTTACTCGGCTAGGATTGAGCTGTTTTTT. This translates into CASSYSARIELFF.

Concerning this clone: Other DNA sequences of this sample code for an identical CDR3. The V and J genes are TRBV5-1 and TRBJ1-4; tentatively, D is TRBD1 (5 bases). V gave up 4 bases and J gave up 3 bases, with 10 bases separating them. Germline V gives CDR1 SGHRS, CDR2 YFSETQ. The CDR3 contains 14 residues. In nucleotides, the CDR3 is TGCGCCAGCAGCACCGGGGGTGCTAATGAAAAACTGTTTTTT. This encodes CASSTGGANEKLFF.

The gene calls are TRBV30 and TRBJ1-2; the D is unclear. This CDR3 region has 13 residues. The V end lost 3 bases, the J end lost 1 base, and 9 bases lay between the germline ends. Germline V gene sequence: CDR1 GTSNPN, CDR2 SVGIG (reference sequence). CDR3 coding DNA: TGTGCCTGGAGAGCGTCGGGTAACTATGGCTACACCTTC. It codes for CAWRASGNYGYTF.

This chain joins TRBV12-5 and TRBJ2-7; D remains unclear. V lost 0 bases and J lost 5, with 14 bases in between. CDR1 LGHNT and CDR2 FRNRAP come from the germline V gene. There are 15 residues in the CDR3. In nucleotides, the CDR3 is TGTGCTAGTGGTTTGGTACTCGGTGCCCTTAACGAGCAGTACTTC. Protein product: CASGLVLGALNEQYF.

The V call is TRBV18, the J call TRBJ2-7; the D gene is possibly TRBD1 (6 bases). CDR3 length equals 14 residues. The V end lost 3 bases, the J end lost 5 bases, and 14 bases lay between the germline ends. Germline loops: CDR1 KGHSH, CDR2 LQKENI. The CDR3 DNA is TGTGCCAGCTCACCGGGGGACATATCCAACGAGCAGTACTTC. It specifies CASSPGDISNEQYF.

This chain links TRBV6-5 with TRBJ2-2; D ambiguous. CDR3 length: 15 residues. Germline V gives CDR1 MNHEY, CDR2 SVGAGI. V lost 6 bases and J 3 bases, leaving 14 bases between the germline ends. The CDR3 spells CASRLRPTDTGELFF. CDR3 in DNA: TGTGCCAGCAGACTGAGGCCTACGGACACCGGGGAGCTGTTTTTT.

About this clone itself: The same CDR3 is also encoded by other DNA sequences in this sample. The chain uses TRBV10-3 and TRBJ2-3; TRBD2 agrees at 9 bases. This CDR3 region has 16 residues. J gave up 1 base and V 0 bases, and 2 bases lay outside the gene matches. Germline CDR1 is ENHRY and CDR2 is SYGVKD. CDR3 in amino acids: CAISESAGGGTDTQYF. CDR3 nucleotides: TGTGCCATCAGTGAGTCTGCGGGAGGGGGCACAGATACGCAGTATTTT.

The chain has TRBV27 and TRBJ1-4; no clear D gene. Germline V CDR1 and CDR2: MNHEY, SMNVEV (reference sequence). The CDR3 has 14 amino acids. Trimming cost V 5 bases and J 4 bases, with 11 bases left between them. As DNA, the CDR3 is TGTGCCAGCAGTCCCCGCTCCTATAATGAAAAACTGTTTTTT. It is translated as CASSPRSYNEKLFF.

This chain uses TRBV4-1 with TRBJ2-7; D remains unclear. The CDR3 is 12 amino acids. Per the germline V gene, CDR1 is MGHRA and CDR2 is YSYEKL. Trimming shortened V by 1 base and J by 6 bases, and 7 bases separated the two germline ends. The CDR3 here is CASSQAGSEQYF. As DNA, the CDR3 is TGCGCCAGCAGCCAAGCAGGTAGCGAGCAGTACTTC.

This clone occurred once. This sequence joins TRBV27 and TRBJ1-5; D not resolved. The CDR3 is 13 amino acids. CDR1 and CDR2 from the germline V gene are MNHEY and SMNVEV (reference sequence). V was trimmed by 5 bases and J by 7 bases, leaving 12 bases between them. The DNA of the CDR3 is TGTGCCAGCAGTGAGGGTGAACGGCAGCCCCAGCATTTT. It encodes CASSEGERQPQHF.

J is TRBJ2-1 and V is TRBV5-1, with 9 bases matching TRBD1. The germline CDR1 and CDR2 sequences are SGHRS and YFSETQ. The CDR3 runs to 15 residues. J gave up 6 bases and V 3 bases, and 7 bases lay outside the gene matches. In DNA, the CDR3 is TGCGCCAGCAGCTCACAGGGGGCGGAGGGCAATGAGCAGTTCTTC. It is translated as CASSSQGAEGNEQFF. The complete variable domain, with remaining parts taken from reference TRBV5-1 and TRBJ2-1, reads KAGVTQTPRYLIKTRGQQVTLSCSPISGHRSVSWYQQTPGQGLQFLFEYFSETQRNKGNFPGRFSGRQFSNSRSEMNVSTLELGDSALYLCASSSQGAEGNEQFFGPGTRLTVL.